The 10 T cell receptor beta chains in this list originate from one sample, sequenced in a study of identical twins. TCRdb redid the calling of the 5' RACE reads with MiXCR, one entry per CDR3 protein. Of a few hundred thousand distinct CDR3 sequences listed, about 8% are singletons. This same sample was also taken into another study, of yellow fever vaccine responses in identical twins.

Sequencing was done on a sample of memory (CD45RO+) T cells sorted from blood. The receptors were gathered from a young woman in good health.

Only a few counts were recorded for this clonotype. The CDR3 sequence is CASSISGQGYYEQYF. The CDR3 region has the DNA TGTGCCAGTAGTATTTCTGGACAGGGGTACTACGAGCAGTACTTC. The rearrangement joins TRBV19 to TRBJ2-7, with 9 bases identical to TRBD1. CDR1 and CDR2 from the germline V gene are LNHDA and SQIVND (reference sequence). Unmatched junction bases numbered 6, after V lost 3 bases and J lost 3 bases. There are 15 residues in the CDR3.

This clonotype was seen a few times. The chain combines TRBV12-3 or TRBV12-4 with TRBJ2-5; 7 bases agree with TRBD1. Germline trimming cut 5 bases from V and 5 bases from J; bases unmatched to any gene: 5. The CDR3 is 13 residues long. The CDR3 reads CASSIQGMETQYF. CDR3 DNA sequence: TGTGCCAGCAGTATACAGGGGATGGAGACCCAGTACTTC.

This clonotype was detected a few times. This chain uses TRBV10-3 with TRBJ2-7, with a tentative D call TRBD2 (5 bases). Germline V gives CDR1 ENHRY, CDR2 SYGVKD. CDR3 length: 12 residues. With 8 bases removed from V and 4 bases from J, the gap between germline ends came to 12 bases. The CDR3 nucleotides read TGTGCCATCCCCCGGAGGTCTTACGAGCAGTACGTC. Amino acids: CAIPRRSYEQYV.

This rearrangement joins TRBV15 to TRBJ2-2; D gene uncertain. V was trimmed by 5 bases and J by 3 bases, leaving 10 bases between them. CDR3 length: 14 residues. From germline, CDR1 is LNHNV and CDR2 YYDKDF (reference sequence). The CDR3 coding sequence is TGTGCCACCAGCGGTGGATCCGACACCGGGGAGCTGTTTTTT. This codes for CATSGGSDTGELFF. Using reference TRBV15 and TRBJ2-2 for the parts outside the CDR3, the full variable domain is DAMVIQNPRYQVTQFGKPVTLSCSQTLNHNVMYWYQQKSSQAPKLLFHYYDKDFNNEADTPDNFQSRRPNTSFCFLDIRSPGLGDTAMYLCATSGGSDTGELFFGEGSRLTVL.

This clonotype was seen at least ten times. The CDR3: CATSREAGVINEQFF. The CDR3 DNA reads TGTGCCACCAGCAGAGAGGCGGGAGTAATAAATGAGCAGTTCTTC. The gene calls are TRBV15 and TRBJ2-1; 7 nucleotides match TRBD2. The germline V gene encodes CDR1 LNHNV and CDR2 YYDKDF (reference sequence). This CDR3 has 15 residues. Unmatched junction bases numbered 6, after V lost 0 bases and J lost 7 bases. The complete variable domain, with remaining parts taken from reference TRBV15 and TRBJ2-1, reads DAMVIQNPRYQVTQFGKPVTLSCSQTLNHNVMYWYQQKSSQAPKLLFHYYDKDFNNEADTPDNFQSRRPNTSFCFLDIRSPGLGDTAMYLCATSREAGVINEQFFGPGTRLTVL.

This clonotype has a handful of counts. The chain links TRBV14 to TRBJ2-5, with 10 bases identical to TRBD1. The CDR3 extends over 14 amino acids. Unmatched junction bases numbered 8, after V lost 5 bases and J lost 8 bases. Germline V gives CDR1 SGHDN, CDR2 FVKESK. The CDR3 DNA reads as TGTGCCAGCAGCACCGGGACAGGGGCGAGCACCCAGTACTTC. It encodes CASSTGTGASTQYF.

This clonotype has ten or more counts. CDR3 nucleotide sequence: TGCAGCGGCCGACAGCCCAATGAAAAACTGTTTTTT. It codes for CSGRQPNEKLFF. V and J are TRBV29-1 and TRBJ1-4; possible D gene TRBD1, 5 bases. This CDR3 region has 12 residues. Germline loops: CDR1 SQVTM, CDR2 ANQGSEA. Trimming removed 7 bases from V and 5 bases from J, with 11 bases in between. The whole variable domain, filled in from reference TRBV29-1 and TRBJ1-4, reads SAVISQKPSRDICQRGTSLTIQCQVDSQVTMMFWYRQQPGQSLTLIATANQGSEATYESGFVIDKFPISRPNLTFSTLTVSNMSPEDSSIYLCSGRQPNEKLFFGSGTQLSVL.

This clonotype was observed a few times. This chain uses TRBV29-1 with TRBJ1-6; D is possibly TRBD1 (5 bases). The CDR3 contains 15 residues. Trimming shortened V by 5 bases and J by 10 bases, and 21 bases separated the two germline ends. Germline V CDR1 and CDR2: SQVTM, ANQGSEA. Here the CDR3 reads CSVRDGVLGDSPLHF. In DNA, the CDR3 is TGCAGCGTTAGGGATGGGGTTTTAGGGGACTCACCCCTCCACTTT.

CDR3 sequence reads: CASSPRVVPGFTAYNSPLHF. The CDR3 DNA reads as TGTGCCAGCAGCCCCCGAGTAGTCCCCGGGTTTACGGCCTATAATTCACCCCTCCACTTT. The V gene is TRBV11-2, the J gene TRBJ1-6, with D uncertain. Germline assignment: CDR1 SGHAT and CDR2 FQNNGV. The ends were cut back, 5 bases at V and 2 bases at J, with 25 bases in the middle. The length of the CDR3 is 20 residues.

Ten or more counts support this clonotype. The chain is built from TRBV6-1 and TRBJ1-3; D is unresolved. V lost 6 bases and J lost 0, with 15 bases in between. Per germline, CDR1 MNHNS and CDR2 SASEGT. The CDR3 is 16 amino acids. The DNA for the CDR3 is TGTGCCAGCAGCCAAACCCATCAGACCTCTGGAAACACCATATATTTT. Translation: CASSQTHQTSGNTIYF.